This paragraph reports one TCR beta chain. In the study's own analysis: Scientists estimated how many nucleated cells there were by amplifying reference gene primers. Sequencing used immunoSEQ multiplex PCR; TCRdb keeps in-frame clones, though not all of them. That table gives V, J and clone size, and the DNA gave D and trimming. The sample shows some 400,000 clones, 80% to 90% of them seen only once. This sample stems from a study of blood T cell repertoires in COVID-19. In the study overall: COVID-19 samples, acute and convalescent, were from the United States, Italy and Spain.

Germline-derived CDR1 and CDR2 are SGHTA and FQGTGA. This CDR3 is 13 amino acids long. Deletions cut 4 bases from V and 1 base from J, with 7 bases between. This TCR derives from a young man who had recovered from COVID-19. What was sequenced was PBMCs or T cells enriched from blood (not recorded which). The chain couples TRBV7-3 to TRBJ1-1; D is possibly TRBD1 (6 bases). The CDR3 bases are TGTGCCAGCAGCTCGACAGGGAACACTGAAGCTTTCTTT. Protein: CASSSTGNTEAFF.